This T cell receptor (beta chain) was captured in a study of T cell repertoires in cytomegalovirus infection (dated by TCRdb to between 2018 and 2021). The study in broad terms: Peptide stimulations targeted recently identified HLA-C-restricted CMV epitopes, whose presentation resists viral immunomodulation, together with well-studied HLA-B-restricted epitopes. Because public TCR beta signatures pointed to carriage of CMV infection together with the matching HLA type, the HLA type of each donor mattered for the analysis.

Results and caveats for the whole study, not just this receptor: The ex vivo response was dominated by HLA-C-restricted CMV-specific TCR beta clonotypes, which also provided the single most frequent clonotype in two of eight donors. Cumulative frequency of public TCR beta family members discriminated carriers of CMV infection plus the relevant HLA type in this cohort and an independent 352-donor cohort.

The instrument was an Illumina HiSeq 1500. TCRdb passed the public sequencing reads through fastp at Q25 and MiXCR, retaining productive beta sequences. Merged by CDR3 protein, the rows form single entries marked with the most common genes and DNA. The sample table shows about 58,000 distinct CDR3 sequences, and more than 15% are seen once. The ten biggest clones cover around 67% of the sample. This clonotype was observed a few times. Its target antigen remains unknown. Per-base qualities were not stored, and no clone one base away is much larger. The germline ends are 13 bases apart after V is trimmed by 5 bases and J by 5 bases. Including the terminal cysteine and phenylalanine, the CDR3 comprises 13 residues. Just CDR3 DNA is preserved here, 39 bases in frame from base 1. Looking up the germline V gene (reference sequence) yields CDR1 DFQATT and CDR2 SNEGSKA. The sample's treatment or condition label is to be understood as: in vitro stimulation with specific CMV peptide epitopes to enrich CMV-specific T cells.

The chain was built from TRBV20-1 and TRBJ2-4; TRBD1 is possibly the D segment (5 matching bases). The sequenced sample was CD8+ T cells from cultured PBMCs, obtained from culture after CMV antigen stimulation. The TCR sequence derives from a human donor in good health (CMV status not recorded). Some clones in this sample may be carry-over from other donors' samples. CDR3 reads: CSAFLGAENIQYF. The nucleotide sequence reads as follows: TGCAGTGCTTTCTTAGGGGCGGAAAACATTCAGTACTTC.